This T cell receptor (beta chain) came from a study of CD8+CD57+ T cells in acquired aplastic anemia. V lost 3 bases and J 12 bases, leaving 13 bases between the germline ends. Germline CDR1 reads SGDLS; CDR2 reads YYNGEE. The CDR3 loop spans 12 amino acids. At least ten counts were recorded for this clonotype. Before being chosen for sequencing, patients had shown CD8+CD57+ cell expansion by flow cytometry. The template for TCR beta VDJ and CDR3 sequence profiling was genomic DNA. TCRdb fed the reads into MiXCR, producing one record per CDR3 protein. The profile covers roughly 240,000 distinct CDR3 sequences, with around half appearing a single time and 6.5% to 10% taken by the ten largest.

The genes are TRBV9 and TRBJ2-1; the D gene is possibly TRBD2 (7 bases). The TCR was taken from a human donor with aplastic anemia. Sequencing used sorted CD4+, CD8+, or CD8+CD57+ T cells (not recorded which) from PBMCs. The CDR3 spells CASSGTGGWQFF. DNA for the CDR3: TGTGCCAGCAGCGGGACGGGGGGCTGGCAGTTCTTC.